The present entry profiles one T cell receptor (beta chain) with its context. These data belong to a study of cytomegalovirus exposure and HLA in healthy donors. This CDR3 has 15 residues. Losses at the gene ends were 6 bases for V and 5 bases for J; bases not matched to a gene: 7. Germline CDR1 reads MDHEN; CDR2 reads SYDVKM. TCRdb's table, derived via immunoSEQ multiplex PCR, lists solely in-frame clones and lacks some. The sample includes about 100,000 clones, approximately 96% seen only once; the top ten take roughly 0.67%. The chain recombines TRBV28 with TRBJ1-6; 7 bases agree with TRBD1. Source material: PBMCs. This TCR came from a young woman in good health and CMV-seronegative. The CDR3 DNA reads as TGTGCCAGCAGCCAAATGACAGGGAATAATTCACCCCTCCACTTT. This translates into CASSQMTGNNSPLHF. Full variable domain (missing parts from reference TRBV28 and TRBJ1-6): DVKVTQSSRYLVKRTGEKVFLECVQDMDHENMFWYRQDPGLGLRLIYFSYDVKMKEKGDIPEGYSVSREKKERFSLILESASTNQTSMYLCASSQMTGNNSPLHFGNGTRLTVT.